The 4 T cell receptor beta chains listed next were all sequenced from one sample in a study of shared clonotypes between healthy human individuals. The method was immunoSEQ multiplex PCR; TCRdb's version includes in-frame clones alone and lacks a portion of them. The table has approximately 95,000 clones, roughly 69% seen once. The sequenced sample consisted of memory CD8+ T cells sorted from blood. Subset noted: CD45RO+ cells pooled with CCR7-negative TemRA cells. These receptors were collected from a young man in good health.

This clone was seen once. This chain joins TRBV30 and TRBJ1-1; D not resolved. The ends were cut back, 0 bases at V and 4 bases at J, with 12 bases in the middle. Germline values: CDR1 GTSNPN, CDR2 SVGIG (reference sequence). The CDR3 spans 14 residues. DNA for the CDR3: TGTGCCTGGAGTGTAACCGGACGTCTCACTGAAGCTTTCTTT. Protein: CAWSVTGRLTEAFF.

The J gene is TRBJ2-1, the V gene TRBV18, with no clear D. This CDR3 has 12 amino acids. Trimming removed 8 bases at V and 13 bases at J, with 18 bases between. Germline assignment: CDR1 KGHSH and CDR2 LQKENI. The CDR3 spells CASPRKGSEQFF. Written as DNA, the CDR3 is TGTGCCAGCCCCCGGAAAGGGTCCGAACAGTTCTTC.

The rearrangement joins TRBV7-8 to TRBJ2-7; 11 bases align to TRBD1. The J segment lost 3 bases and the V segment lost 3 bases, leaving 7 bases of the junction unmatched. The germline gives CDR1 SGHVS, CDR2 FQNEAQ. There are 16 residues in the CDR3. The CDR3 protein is CASSFRPGQGGYEQYF. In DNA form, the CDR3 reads TGTGCCAGCAGCTTCCGACCGGGACAGGGGGGCTACGAGCAGTACTTC.

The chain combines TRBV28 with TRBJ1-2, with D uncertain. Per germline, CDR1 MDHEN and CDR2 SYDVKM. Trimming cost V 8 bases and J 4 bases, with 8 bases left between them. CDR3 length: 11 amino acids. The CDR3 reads CASGERYGYTF. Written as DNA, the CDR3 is TGTGCCAGCGGCGAACGCTATGGCTACACCTTC.